The 23 T cell receptor beta chains below all came from one sample that was sequenced in a study of shared clonotypes between healthy human individuals. Measured with immunoSEQ multiplex PCR; TCRdb has only the in-frame clones, and not every one. The data contain hundreds of thousands of clones, approximately 79% of them singletons. The material sequenced was memory CD4+ T cells sorted from blood. This sample's subset: CD45RA-negative fraction. The receptors were gathered from a woman aged 30 to 39 in good health.

The chain is built from TRBV29-1 and TRBJ2-2; TRBD1 might be the D (6 bases). The germline CDR1 and CDR2 sequences are SQVTM and ANQGSEA. V was cut by 6 bases and J by 3 bases, with 20 bases left in between. The CDR3 runs 16 residues. The CDR3: CSVTKNRATDTGELFF. CDR3 nucleotide sequence: TGCAGCGTCACCAAAAACAGGGCCACGGACACCGGGGAGCTGTTTTTT.

The V and J genes are TRBV19 and TRBJ2-7; possibly TRBD1 for D (5 bases). Germline V gene data show CDR1 as LNHDA and CDR2 as SQIVND (reference sequence). Between the trimmed V and J ends, which lost 5 bases and 2 bases, there was a span of 13 bases. The CDR3 is 14 residues long. The CDR3 DNA reads TGTGCCAGTAGTCCTTCACAGGCTCCCTACGAGCAGTACTTC. Protein: CASSPSQAPYEQYF. Full variable domain (rest looked up from reference TRBV19 and TRBJ2-7): DGGITQSPKYLFRKEGQNVTLSCEQNLNHDAMYWYRQDPGQGLRLIYYSQIVNDFQKGDIAEGYSVSREKKESFPLTVTSAQKNPTAFYLCASSPSQAPYEQYFGPGTRLTVT.

The V and J genes are TRBV11-2 and TRBJ2-7; the D call may be TRBD1 or TRBD2 (5 bases each). CDR1 and CDR2 (germline): SGHAT, FQNNGV. The CDR3 is 15 amino acids. V lost 1 base to trimming and J lost 2 bases, with 12 bases between them. CDR3 nucleotides: TGTGCCAGCAGCTTAGGGGGGACCGGGCCCTACGAGCAGTACTTC. Its protein is CASSLGGTGPYEQYF.

The V and J genes are TRBV7-9 and TRBJ2-3; the D is unclear. Trimming took 5 bases from V and 0 from J, leaving 15 bases between them. The CDR3 is 16 residues long. In germline, CDR1 is SEHNR, CDR2 FQNEAQ (reference sequence). The CDR3 coding sequence is TGTGCCAGCAGCCAGCAAAATCTGGTTAGCACAGATACGCAGTATTTT. It yields the protein CASSQQNLVSTDTQYF.

V is TRBV2 and J is TRBJ2-5; maybe TRBD1 (6 bases). V lost 3 bases to trimming and J lost 2 bases, with 13 bases between them. The CDR3 is 15 residues long. Germline V gives CDR1 SNHLY, CDR2 FYNNEI. The CDR3 reads CASSEATGFQETQYF. In DNA form, the CDR3 reads TGTGCCAGCAGTGAGGCAACAGGGTTTCAAGAGACCCAGTACTTC.

The chain is built from TRBV11-3 and TRBJ2-2; the match to TRBD1 covers 8 bases. Germline loops: CDR1 SGHNT, CDR2 YENEEA. The CDR3 runs to 15 residues. Unmatched junction bases numbered 8, after V lost 5 bases and J lost 6 bases. Written as DNA, the CDR3 is TGTGCCAGCAGCGCCCGGACAGGGAAAGCCGGGGAGCTGTTTTTT. This codes for CASSARTGKAGELFF.

The J gene is TRBJ1-2, the V gene TRBV5-1; TRBD1 might be the D (6 bases). From germline, CDR1 is SGHRS and CDR2 YFSETQ. The CDR3 contains 17 residues. Trimming cost V 4 bases and J 7 bases, with 26 bases left between them. The CDR3 bases are TGCGCCAGCAGCCAAACTCTTCCCTCGGGGGGCTACGGTGGCTACACCTTC. It encodes CASSQTLPSGGYGGYTF.

The chain couples TRBV19 to TRBJ1-2; D not resolved. Germline values: CDR1 LNHDA, CDR2 SQIVND (reference sequence). The CDR3 loop spans 13 amino acids. The V gene lost 3 bases and the J gene lost 3 bases, with 8 bases spanning the gap. In DNA, the CDR3 is TGTGCCAGTAGTATTACAAGGGACTATGGCTACACCTTC. It codes for CASSITRDYGYTF.

The chain has TRBV9 and TRBJ2-3; either TRBD1 or TRBD2 may fit D (6 bases each). The CDR3 has 16 residues. Trimming shortened V by 0 bases and J by 2 bases, and 13 bases separated the two germline ends. Looked up from germline, CDR1 is SGDLS and CDR2 is YYNGEE. The CDR3 DNA reads as TGTGCCAGCAGCGTAGGGACAGCGGGTCTCACAGATACGCAGTATTTT. It translates to CASSVGTAGLTDTQYF. Looking up the rest from reference TRBV9 and TRBJ2-3 gives the full variable domain: DSGVTQTPKHLITATGQRVTLRCSPRSGDLSVYWYQQSLDQGLQFLIQYYNGEERAKGNILERFSAQQFPDLHSELNLSSLELGDSALYFCASSVGTAGLTDTQYFGPGTRLTVL.

The rearrangement uses TRBV5-1 and TRBJ2-7; unclear D gene. Germline V lookup: CDR1 SGHRS, CDR2 YFSETQ. The CDR3 is made up of 12 amino acids. The germline V and J ends were trimmed by 1 base and 5 bases, with 7 bases remaining between them. The CDR3 DNA reads as TGCGCCAGCAGCTTGCCGGGCCACGAGCAGTACTTC. Translating it yields CASSLPGHEQYF.

The chain employs TRBV28 and TRBJ2-7; 7 bases line up with TRBD2. Germline CDR1 is MDHEN and CDR2 is SYDVKM. Trimming removed 4 bases from V and 5 bases from J; junction bases left unmatched: 11. This CDR3 is 15 amino acids long. CDR3 region: CASSSPSGKRHEQYF. The CDR3 nucleotides are TGTGCCAGCAGTTCTCCGAGCGGGAAGCGGCACGAGCAGTACTTC.

The chain joins TRBV10-3 to TRBJ2-5; 7 nucleotides match TRBD1. Germline V lookup: CDR1 ENHRY, CDR2 SYGVKD. Unmatched junction bases numbered 6, after V lost 3 bases and J lost 2 bases. This CDR3 is built from 15 residues. This CDR3 is CAISDPRGQQETQYF. CDR3 DNA sequence: TGTGCCATCAGTGACCCGAGGGGACAGCAAGAGACCCAGTACTTC.

The chain employs TRBV29-1 and TRBJ2-7; tentative D call: TRBD2 (6 bases). V shed 7 bases and J shed 0 bases, with 16 bases lying between them. The germline V gene has CDR1 SQVTM and CDR2 ANQGSEA. The CDR3 runs to 14 residues. CDR3 nucleotides: TGCAGCGGAATGACCGGGACTTCCTCCTACGAGCAGTACTTC. This encodes CSGMTGTSSYEQYF.

Of note for this clone: Other DNA sequences of this sample code for an identical CDR3. The gene calls are TRBV5-1 and TRBJ2-2; no reliable D call. The V gene lost 0 bases and the J gene lost 2 bases, with 8 bases spanning the gap. The CDR3 contains 15 residues. Germline values: CDR1 SGHRS, CDR2 YFSETQ. The CDR3: CASSLVAENTGELFF. For the CDR3, the DNA is TGCGCCAGCAGCTTGGTCGCGGAAAACACCGGGGAGCTGTTTTTT. The full variable domain, completed using reference TRBV5-1 and TRBJ2-2, is KAGVTQTPRYLIKTRGQQVTLSCSPISGHRSVSWYQQTPGQGLQFLFEYFSETQRNKGNFPGRFSGRQFSNSRSEMNVSTLELGDSALYLCASSLVAENTGELFFGEGSRLTVL.

The chain couples TRBV11-3 to TRBJ2-5, with 13 bases that match TRBD2. This CDR3 has 15 residues. V lost 5 bases and J lost 3; bases outside the gene matches: 3. The V gene's germline CDR1 is SGHNT and CDR2 YENEEA. Here the CDR3 reads CASSQGTSGKETQYF. The CDR3 nucleotides read TGTGCCAGCAGCCAGGGGACTAGCGGGAAAGAGACCCAGTACTTC.

The sample holds a few counts of this clone. The sample carries other DNA sequences with the same CDR3. J is TRBJ2-3 and V is TRBV7-9; D is uncertain. Germline-derived CDR1 and CDR2 are SEHNR and FQNEAQ (reference sequence). V was shortened by 5 bases and J by 5 bases, with 8 bases between the two germline ends. CDR3 size: 12 residues. This chain's CDR3 is CASSETRDTQYF. The CDR3 DNA sequence: TGTGCCAGCAGCGAAACTCGAGATACGCAGTATTTT.

V gene TRBV6-1 combines with J gene TRBJ2-5; 8 positions match TRBD1. The V gene end was trimmed by 4 bases and the J gene end by 5 bases; junction bases not matched to a gene: 6. Per the germline V gene, CDR1 is MNHNS and CDR2 is SASEGT. This CDR3 region has 14 residues. This chain's CDR3 is CASSADRGGETQYF. The CDR3 DNA follows: TGTGCCAGCAGTGCAGACAGGGGCGGGGAGACCCAGTACTTC.

This clone has a count of ten or more. The V call is TRBV6-5, the J call TRBJ1-1; weak D call: TRBD1 (5 bases). Trimming took 7 bases from V and 1 from J, leaving 13 bases between them. The CDR3 runs to 14 residues. From germline, CDR1 is MNHEY and CDR2 SVGAGI. The CDR3 coding sequence is TGTGCCAGCACATTCGAAAGGGGGAACACTGAAGCTTTCTTT. Amino acids: CASTFERGNTEAFF.

The V call is TRBV28, the J call TRBJ1-1; D call uncertain. Germline CDR1 is MDHEN and CDR2 is SYDVKM. The CDR3 consists of 13 residues. V was cut by 5 bases and J by 10 bases, with 17 bases left in between. The DNA for the CDR3 is TGTGCCAGCAGTCACCCGACGGGCTGGGTAGCTTTCTTT. Protein product: CASSHPTGWVAFF.

The chain has TRBV7-2 and TRBJ2-1; TRBD2 matches 7 bases. The V gene's germline CDR1 is SGHTA and CDR2 FQGNSA. This CDR3 has 12 residues. V trimming: 6 bases; J trimming: 7 bases; junction bases outside the gene matches: 3. The CDR3 loop is CASSSSGNEQFF. In nucleotides, the CDR3 is TGTGCCAGCAGTAGTAGCGGGAATGAGCAGTTCTTC.

The table lists this clone with a few counts. This rearrangement joins TRBV19 to TRBJ1-5; TRBD1 matches at 7 bases. The V gene's germline CDR1 is LNHDA and CDR2 SQIVND (reference sequence). With 2 bases clipped from V and 7 bases from J, the junction kept 8 bases outside the gene matches. The CDR3 runs 15 residues. The CDR3 region has the DNA TGTGCCAGTAGTATATCCGGGACAGTCGGACAGCCCCAGCATTTT. It codes for CASSISGTVGQPQHF.

The chain joins TRBV2 to TRBJ2-5; 9 bases line up with TRBD1. The CDR3 runs to 13 residues. Germline V gene lookup returns CDR1 SNHLY and CDR2 FYNNEI. V lost 4 bases and J lost 5; bases outside the gene matches: 2. The DNA for the CDR3 is TGTGCCAGCAGTGCGACAGGGGGTGAGACCCAGTACTTC. This encodes CASSATGGETQYF.

The sample holds a few counts of this clone. Other DNA sequences in the same sample also yield this CDR3. The chain carries TRBV7-6 and TRBJ1-5; D might be TRBD1 (6 bases). Trimming took off 4 bases at V and 2 bases at J, with 9 bases between the two ends. This CDR3 comprises 14 residues. Looked up from germline, CDR1 is SGHVS and CDR2 is FNYEAQ. The CDR3 protein is CASSSQGGNQPQHF. The CDR3 coding sequence is TGTGCCAGCAGCTCACAGGGTGGCAATCAGCCCCAGCATTTT.